The next 27 T cell receptor beta chains were all read from a single sample in a study of blood T cells in healthy people across ages. Next came a second PCR, run for about 7 to 12 cycles, which used a sample-barcoded 5' primer along with a J-beta primer mix. TCRdb re-derived calls from the 5' RACE reads in MiXCR, one entry per CDR3 protein. The sample has more than 700,000 distinct CDR3 sequences, about 53% seen once. Specimen: blood. The receptor source for this set is a man older than 75 in good health.

This clonotype has just one count. This CDR3 reads CSVAMASGFSGQYF. The CDR3 DNA reads as TGCAGCGTTGCCATGGCTAGCGGGTTTTCAGGGCAGTACTTC. The J gene is TRBJ2-5, the V gene TRBV29-1; TRBD2 matches 8 bases. CDR1 is SQVTM and CDR2 is ANQGSEA in the germline V gene. This CDR3 comprises 14 residues. Trimming removed 4 bases from V and 11 bases from J; junction bases left unmatched: 15.

The chain links TRBV12-5 to TRBJ2-5; D remains ambiguous. The germline gives CDR1 LGHNT, CDR2 FRNRAP. Trimming shortened V by 7 bases and J by 5 bases, and 14 bases separated the two germline ends. The CDR3 runs 13 residues. Written as DNA, the CDR3 is TGTGCTAGTGCTCCGGGCCCCAGGGAGACCCAGTACTTC. Translated, it gives CASAPGPRETQYF.

This clonotype came up a few times. This rearrangement joins TRBV20-1 to TRBJ2-7; no clear D gene. Germline V gene lookup returns CDR1 DFQATT and CDR2 SNEGSKA (reference sequence). Deletions cut 6 bases from V and 6 bases from J, with 9 bases between. The CDR3 extends over 10 amino acids. The CDR3 loop is CSAQRGEQYF. Here the CDR3 DNA reads TGCAGTGCCCAACGTGGCGAGCAGTACTTC.

As for this clonotype: A junction boundary mismatches the germline segment, possibly from a read error. V is TRBV20-1 and J is TRBJ2-3; D might be TRBD2 (8 bases). The CDR3 length is 19 residues. CDR1 is DFQATT and CDR2 is SNEGSKA in the germline V gene (reference sequence). CDR3 bases: TGCAGTGCCGAAAGGGCTAGCGGGCTTTTCTACACAGGGACAGATATGCAGTATTTT. It codes for CSAERASGLFYTGTDMQYF.

This clonotype was seen only a few times. The J gene is TRBJ2-7, the V gene TRBV25-1, with TRBD1 as a possible D gene (6 bases). This CDR3 is built from 15 residues. Deletions cut 6 bases from V and 3 bases from J, with 18 bases between. Germline CDR1 reads MGHDK; CDR2 reads SYGVNS. The chain's CDR3 is CASSDPRDTDYEQYF. CDR3 nucleotide sequence: TGTGCCAGCAGCGACCCCCGGGACACCGACTACGAGCAGTACTTC.

V is TRBV7-9 and J is TRBJ2-1, with D possibly matching TRBD2 (6 bases). There are 18 residues in the CDR3. Germline-derived CDR1 and CDR2 are SEHNR and FQNEAQ (reference sequence). V lost 4 bases, J lost 10 bases, and 29 bases lay in between. CDR3 residues: CASSSSRVLASMGSEQFF. As DNA, the CDR3 is TGTGCCAGCAGCTCAAGTAGGGTACTAGCTTCAATGGGATCGGAGCAGTTCTTC.

Written as DNA, the CDR3 is TGTGCTAGTGGCACACAGGGGGGGGATGGCTACACCTTC. Protein product: CASGTQGGDGYTF. The rearrangement links TRBV12-5 to TRBJ1-2, with TRBD1 matching 8 bases. V trimming: 6 bases; J trimming: 6 bases; junction bases outside the gene matches: 6. The CDR3 is 13 residues long. Looked up from germline, CDR1 is LGHNT and CDR2 is FRNRAP.

A note on this clonotype: A junction end diverges from the germline sequence, so it may reflect a read error. The V gene is TRBV7-9, the J gene TRBJ1-2; D is possibly TRBD1 (5 bases). The CDR3 runs 12 residues. Looked up from germline, CDR1 is SEHNR and CDR2 is FQNEAQ (reference sequence). The CDR3 DNA sequence: TGTGCCGGCAGCCCCACGGGGGGAGGCTACACCTTC. Its translation: CAGSPTGGGYTF.

The V gene is TRBV7-6, the J gene TRBJ2-7; the match to TRBD1 covers 7 bases. This CDR3 contains 14 residues. V lost 5 bases to trimming and J lost 5 bases; unmatched junction nucleotides: 9. CDR1 is SGHVS, CDR2 FNYEAQ, per germline. The CDR3 bases are TGTGCCAGCAGCCTGACAGGGCAAGCCCACGAGCAGTACTTC. Translated: CASSLTGQAHEQYF.

J is TRBJ2-5 and V is TRBV20-1, with 11 bases fitting TRBD2. The DNA end favors TRBJ2-7, so the J call may be wrong. This CDR3 spans 16 amino acids. Germline-derived CDR1 and CDR2 are DFQATT and SNEGSKA (reference sequence). The CDR3 DNA follows: TGCAGTGCTAGAGGCAGACTAGCGGGGATGTCCTACGAGCAGTACTTC. The encoded protein is CSARGRLAGMSYEQYF.

The chain links TRBV20-1 to TRBJ2-2; 11 bases line up with TRBD2. The V and J ends lost 0 bases and 3 bases, in that order; junction bases with no gene match: 3. The CDR3 spans 16 residues. The germline V gene encodes CDR1 DFQATT and CDR2 SNEGSKA (reference sequence). The CDR3 DNA follows: TGCAGTGCTAGAGATAGCGGGAGGGCCGACACCGGGGAGCTGTTTTTT. This sequence encodes CSARDSGRADTGELFF.

V is TRBV7-2 and J is TRBJ1-5; D is undetermined. The length of the CDR3 is 14 residues. V lost 5 bases, J lost 7 bases, and 15 bases lay in between. Germline CDR1 reads SGHTA; CDR2 reads FQGNSA. The CDR3 sequence: CASSVEPGWQPQHF. The CDR3 nucleotides read TGTGCCAGCAGCGTAGAACCCGGATGGCAGCCCCAGCATTTT.

This sequence joins TRBV11-2 and TRBJ2-7; 10 nucleotides line up with TRBD1. Germline values: CDR1 SGHAT, CDR2 FQNNGV. This CDR3 is built from 15 residues. V trimming: 6 bases; J trimming: 3 bases; junction bases outside the gene matches: 8. The CDR3, as DNA: TGTGCCAGCAGACGACCGGGACAGGGGCACTACGAGCAGTACTTC. This codes for CASRRPGQGHYEQYF.

The sample holds a few counts of this clonotype. The V gene is TRBV7-2, the J gene TRBJ2-1; 7 nucleotides align to TRBD2. CDR3 size: 16 residues. Losses at the gene ends were 2 bases for V and 3 bases for J; bases not matched to a gene: 7. Germline assignment: CDR1 SGHTA and CDR2 FQGNSA. For the CDR3, the DNA is TGTGCCAGCAGCTTACTGGCTAGCGGATTCTACAATGAGCAGTTCTTC. Protein: CASSLLASGFYNEQFF.

There are a few counts of this clonotype. The chain is built from TRBV6-1 and TRBJ2-7, with D perhaps matching TRBD2 (5 bases). V was trimmed by 10 bases and J by 0 bases, leaving 19 bases between them. This CDR3 has 15 amino acids. CDR1 and CDR2 from the germline V gene are MNHNS and SASEGT. CDR3 bases: TGTGCCACCCTGAGCGGCCATACAAGCTCCTACGAGCAGTACTTC. It translates to CATLSGHTSSYEQYF.

Turning to this clonotype: The junction departs from germline at one end; a sequencing error may be responsible. V gene TRBV28 combines with J gene TRBJ2-7; 12 bases fit TRBD1. The better agreement between TRBJ2-5 and the DNA end casts doubt on the J call. The CDR3 spans 17 residues. The germline CDR1 and CDR2 sequences are MDHEN and SYDVKM. The CDR3 spells CASSLAGTGGFWETQYF. CDR3 DNA sequence: TGTGCCAGTAGTTTGGCCGGGACAGGGGGCTTTTGGGAGACCCAGTACTTC.

This clonotype was counted at least ten times. The genes are TRBV5-1 and TRBJ1-2; TRBD1 matches at 11 bases. This CDR3 is 14 amino acids long. V dropped 3 bases and J dropped 4; count of bases not matched to a gene: 2. CDR1 is SGHRS, CDR2 YFSETQ, per germline. CDR3 amino acids: CASSSGQGAYGYTF. CDR3 sequence (DNA): TGCGCCAGCAGCTCTGGACAGGGGGCCTATGGCTACACCTTC.

Of note for this clonotype: This could be a read error, since a much larger clone is one nucleotide away. The chain carries TRBV14 and TRBJ2-4, with TRBD1 matching over 8 bases. Germline assignment: CDR1 SGHDN and CDR2 FVKESK. This CDR3 region has 15 residues. V shed 4 bases and J 0 bases; nucleotides not matched to a gene: 2. CDR3 protein: CASSRTGLAKNIQYF. CDR3 bases: TGTGCCAGCAGCCGGACAGGGCTAGCCAAAAACATTCAGTACTTC.

This clonotype was observed a few times. The chain recombines TRBV27 with TRBJ2-6; 9 nucleotides agree with TRBD1. CDR1 and CDR2 from the germline V gene are MNHEY and SMNVEV (reference sequence). This CDR3 is built from 18 residues. V trimming: 6 bases; J trimming: 0 bases; junction bases outside the gene matches: 9. CDR3 protein: CASSRAGTGFSGANVLTF. The CDR3 DNA follows: TGTGCCAGCAGCCGAGCCGGGACAGGGTTCTCTGGGGCCAACGTCCTGACTTTC.

A single count supports this clonotype. The V and J genes are TRBV29-1 and TRBJ2-7; weak D call: TRBD1 (6 bases). Germline assignment: CDR1 SQVTM and CDR2 ANQGSEA. With 7 bases removed from V and 5 bases from J, the gap between germline ends came to 18 bases. CDR3 length: 13 amino acids. CDR3 region: CSGTGTSDDEQYF. The CDR3, as DNA: TGCAGCGGGACCGGGACATCGGACGACGAGCAGTACTTC.

The rearrangement links TRBV2 to TRBJ1-2, with D tentatively TRBD1 (6 bases). The germline V gene has CDR1 SNHLY and CDR2 FYNNEI. This CDR3 has 11 amino acids. V was trimmed by 0 bases and J by 13 bases, leaving 9 bases between them. CDR3 residues: CASSEAGASTF. DNA of the CDR3: TGTGCCAGCAGTGAAGCGGGGGCTAGCACCTTC.

V and J are TRBV10-3 and TRBJ2-2; 9 bases match TRBD1. Germline V CDR1 and CDR2: ENHRY, SYGVKD. Trimming at V came to 6 bases and at J to 5 bases, leaving 7 bases not matched to a gene. The CDR3 is 15 residues long. The CDR3 DNA reads TGTGCCATCAGGCCCGGGACAGGGCGTACCGGGGAGCTGTTTTTT. It translates to CAIRPGTGRTGELFF.

Only a few counts were recorded for this clonotype. The V gene is TRBV7-2, the J gene TRBJ1-2, with D unclear. Germline V lookup: CDR1 SGHTA, CDR2 FQGNSA. V lost 7 bases, J lost 8 bases, and 20 bases lay in between. This CDR3 is 14 amino acids long. Here the CDR3 reads CASNQIEWFGGYTF. CDR3 sequence (DNA): TGTGCCAGCAACCAAATTGAGTGGTTCGGAGGCTACACCTTC.

The chain has TRBV20-1 and TRBJ2-3, with TRBD2 identical over 15 bases. The CDR3 spans 19 residues. The germline V gene encodes CDR1 DFQATT and CDR2 SNEGSKA (reference sequence). The V and J ends lost 3 bases and 0 bases, in that order; junction bases with no gene match: 10. The CDR3 DNA reads TGCAGTGCTAGGGGGGAAGGGACTAGCGGGAGGTGGAGCACAGATACGCAGTATTTT. Translation gives CSARGEGTSGRWSTDTQYF.

This chain joins TRBV12-3 or TRBV12-4 and TRBJ2-7; no reliable D call. Trimming took off 7 bases at V and 6 bases at J, with 13 bases between the two ends. CDR3 length: 12 residues. As DNA, the CDR3 is TGTGCCAGCACCGCCTCATCGGGCGAGCAGTACTTC. Its protein product is CASTASSGEQYF.

This clonotype occurred a few times. The chain combines TRBV7-6 with TRBJ1-1; no clear D. The V end was cut by 5 bases, the J end by 11 bases, with 24 bases between. CDR1 SGHVS and CDR2 FNYEAQ come from the germline V gene. The CDR3 spans 15 residues. The CDR3 DNA sequence: TGTGCCAGCAGCGAAAGCAGCGGTCCCGGGCTGCGGGCTTTCTTT. Translation: CASSESSGPGLRAFF.

This clonotype was recorded a few times. The V and J genes are TRBV9 and TRBJ2-1, with TRBD2 identical over 7 bases. This CDR3 has 15 amino acids. V was clipped by 0 bases and J by 8 bases; unmatched bases: 8. The germline gives CDR1 SGDLS, CDR2 YYNGEE. The CDR3 is CASSVEGGSFDEQFF. The CDR3 nucleotides read TGTGCCAGCAGCGTAGAAGGCGGGAGTTTCGATGAGCAGTTCTTC.